Described below is a single T cell receptor beta chain sequence and its context. The data stem from a study of blood T cell repertoires in COVID-19. Across the whole study: Samples of COVID-19 (acute and convalescent) were obtained from the United States, Italy and Spain.

As originally analysed: Counts of nucleated cells, estimated from reference gene primer amplification, were obtained. Some clones are missing from TCRdb's copy, which holds only in-frame ones; the method was immunoSEQ multiplex PCR. V and J calls and clone size are copied from that table; D and trimming were computed from the DNA. The sample holds tens of thousands of clones; approximately 80% are singletons and the top ten take around a sixth. The CDR3 has 16 amino acids. Germline values: CDR1 SEHNR, CDR2 FQNEAQ (reference sequence). V was clipped by 0 bases and J by 5 bases; unmatched bases: 9. The receptor's source is a man in his 70s with active COVID-19. The chain couples TRBV7-9 to TRBJ2-5, with 7 bases fitting TRBD2. Sample: peripheral blood. CDR3 bases: TGTGCCAGCAGCTTAGCGAAGGCTAGCGGTTTCGAGACCCAGTACTTC. Translated, it gives CASSLAKASGFETQYF.